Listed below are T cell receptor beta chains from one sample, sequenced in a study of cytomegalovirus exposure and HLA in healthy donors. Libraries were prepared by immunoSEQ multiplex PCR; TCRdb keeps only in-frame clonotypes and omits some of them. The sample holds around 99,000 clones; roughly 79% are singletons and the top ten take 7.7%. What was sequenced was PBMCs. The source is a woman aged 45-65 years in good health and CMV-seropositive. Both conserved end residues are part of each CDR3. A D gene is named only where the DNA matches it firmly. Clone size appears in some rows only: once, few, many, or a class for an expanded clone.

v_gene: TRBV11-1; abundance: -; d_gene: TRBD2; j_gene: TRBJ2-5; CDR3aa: CASSLARTGGSETQYF; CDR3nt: TGTGCCAGCAGCTTAGCGCGAACGGGAGGGAGTGAGACCCAGTACTTC
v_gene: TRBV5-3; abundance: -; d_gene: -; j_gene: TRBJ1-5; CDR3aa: CARSLRGLGPDLFNQPQHF; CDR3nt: TGTGCCAGAAGCTTGCGAGGTTTAGGCCCCGACCTTTTCAATCAGCCCCAGCATTTT
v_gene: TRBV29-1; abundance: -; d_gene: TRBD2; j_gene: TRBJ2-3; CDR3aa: CSVLGGTTSTDTQYF; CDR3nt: TGCAGCGTTTTGGGGGGGACTACCTCCACAGATACGCAGTATTTT
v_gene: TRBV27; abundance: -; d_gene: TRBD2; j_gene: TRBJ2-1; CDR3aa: CASSLGTSEQFF; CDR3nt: TGTGCCAGCAGTTTGGGGACTAGCGAGCAGTTCTTC
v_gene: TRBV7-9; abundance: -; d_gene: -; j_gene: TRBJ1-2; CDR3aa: CASSPRGQGNYGYTF; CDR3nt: TGTGCCAGCAGCCCAAGGGGCCAGGGTAACTATGGCTACACCTTC
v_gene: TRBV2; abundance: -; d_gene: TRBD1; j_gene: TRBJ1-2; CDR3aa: CASIQQGALYGYTF; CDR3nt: TGTGCCAGCATCCAACAGGGGGCCCTCTATGGCTACACCTTC
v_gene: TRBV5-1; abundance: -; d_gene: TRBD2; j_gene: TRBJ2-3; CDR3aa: CASKLAGDRTDTQYF; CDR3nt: TGCGCCAGCAAGCTAGCGGGAGATCGCACAGATACGCAGTATTTT
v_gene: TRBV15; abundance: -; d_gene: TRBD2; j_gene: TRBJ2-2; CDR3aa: CATSGTSGSTGELFF; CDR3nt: TGTGCCACCAGCGGAACTAGCGGGAGCACCGGGGAGCTGTTTTTT
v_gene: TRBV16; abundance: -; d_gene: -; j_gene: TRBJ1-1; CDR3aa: CASSQSPGKNTEAFF; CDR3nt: TGTGCCAGCAGCCAATCTCCCGGGAAGAACACTGAAGCTTTCTTT
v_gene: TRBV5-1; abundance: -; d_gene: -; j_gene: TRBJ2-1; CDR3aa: CASSPRISYNEQFF; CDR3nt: TGCGCCAGCAGTCCCCGCATCAGCTACAATGAGCAGTTCTTC
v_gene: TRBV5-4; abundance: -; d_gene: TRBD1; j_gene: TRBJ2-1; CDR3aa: CASSPRTGGSYNEQFF; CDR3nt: TGTGCCAGCAGCCCGCGGACAGGGGGGTCCTACAATGAGCAGTTCTTC
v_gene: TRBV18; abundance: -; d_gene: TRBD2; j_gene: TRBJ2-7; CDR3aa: CASSPGRALSGKQYF; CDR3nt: TGTGCCAGCTCACCGGGCAGGGCGCTAAGCGGGAAGCAGTACTTC
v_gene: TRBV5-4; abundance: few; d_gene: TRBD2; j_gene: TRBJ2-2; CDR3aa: CASSAGTSGSVSGELFF; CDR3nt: TGTGCCAGCAGCGCCGGGACTAGCGGATCTGTTTCCGGGGAGCTGTTTTTT
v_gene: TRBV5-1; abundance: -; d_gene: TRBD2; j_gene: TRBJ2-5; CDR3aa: CASSSTLSGIETQYF; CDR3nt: TGCGCCAGCAGCTCGACCCTTAGCGGGATAGAGACCCAGTACTTC
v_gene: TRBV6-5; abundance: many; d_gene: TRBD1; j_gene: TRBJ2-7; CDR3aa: CASSSPGQGVYEQYF; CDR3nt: TGTGCCAGCAGTTCACCGGGACAGGGGGTCTACGAGCAGTACTTC
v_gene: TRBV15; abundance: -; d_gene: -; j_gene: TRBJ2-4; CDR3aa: CATSSGGSAKNSQYF; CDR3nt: TGTGCCACCAGCAGTGGGGGCTCAGCCAAAAACAGTCAGTACTTC
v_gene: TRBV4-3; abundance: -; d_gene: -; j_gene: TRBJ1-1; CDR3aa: CASSQGGGLITEAFF; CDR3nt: TGCGCCAGCAGCCAAGGGGGGGGCCTAATCACTGAAGCTTTCTTT
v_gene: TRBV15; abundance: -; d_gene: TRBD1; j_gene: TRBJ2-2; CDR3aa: CATSRLRDRGSGELFF; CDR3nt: TGTGCCACCAGCAGACTCCGGGACAGGGGGTCCGGGGAGCTGTTTTTT
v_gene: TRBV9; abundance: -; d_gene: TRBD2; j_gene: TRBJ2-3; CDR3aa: CASSVESGGAKDTQYF; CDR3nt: TGTGCCAGCAGCGTAGAAAGCGGGGGGGCTAAAGATACGCAGTATTTT
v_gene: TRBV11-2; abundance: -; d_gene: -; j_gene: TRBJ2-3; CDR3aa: CASSSPFERSTDTQYF; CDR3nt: TGTGCCAGCAGCTCACCCTTCGAGCGGAGCACAGATACGCAGTATTTT
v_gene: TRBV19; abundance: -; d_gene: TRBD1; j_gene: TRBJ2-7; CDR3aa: CASSITGASFEQYF; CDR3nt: TGTGCCAGTAGTATTACAGGGGCCTCTTTCGAGCAGTACTTC
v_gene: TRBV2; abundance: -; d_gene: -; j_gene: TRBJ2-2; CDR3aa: CASSSENTGELFF; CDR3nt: TGTGCCAGCAGTAGCGAAAACACCGGGGAGCTGTTTTTT
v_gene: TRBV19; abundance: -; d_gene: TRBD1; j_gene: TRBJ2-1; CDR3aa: CASSIDPGQTNNEQFF; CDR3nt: TGTGCCAGTAGTATAGATCCGGGACAGACCAACAATGAGCAGTTCTTC
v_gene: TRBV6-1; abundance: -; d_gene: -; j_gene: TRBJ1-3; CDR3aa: CASSEGIRHTIYF; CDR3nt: TGTGCCAGCAGTGAAGGGATCAGGCACACCATATATTTT
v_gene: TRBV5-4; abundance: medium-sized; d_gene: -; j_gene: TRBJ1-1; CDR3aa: CASSLQSNTEAFF; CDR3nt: TGTGCCAGCAGCCTGCAAAGCAACACTGAAGCTTTCTTT
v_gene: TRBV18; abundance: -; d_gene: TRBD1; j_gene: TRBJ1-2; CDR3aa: CASSPLQGKGYTF; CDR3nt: TGTGCCAGCTCACCGCTACAGGGGAAGGGCTACACCTTC
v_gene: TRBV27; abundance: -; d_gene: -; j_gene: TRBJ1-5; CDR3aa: CASSLRNQPQHF; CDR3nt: TGTGCCAGCAGTTTGAGGAATCAGCCCCAGCATTTT
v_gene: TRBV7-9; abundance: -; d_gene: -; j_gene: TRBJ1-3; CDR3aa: CSSSLGLSSGNTIYF; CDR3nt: TGTTCCAGCAGCTTAGGACTCAGCTCTGGAAACACCATATATTTT
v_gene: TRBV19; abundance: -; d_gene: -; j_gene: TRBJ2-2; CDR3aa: CASRGGAGELFF; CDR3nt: TGTGCCAGTAGAGGGGGGGCCGGGGAGCTGTTTTTT
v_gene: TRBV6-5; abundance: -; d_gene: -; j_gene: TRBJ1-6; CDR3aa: CASRIWTVYNSPLHF; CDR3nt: TGTGCCAGCAGGATTTGGACAGTCTATAATTCACCCCTCCACTTT
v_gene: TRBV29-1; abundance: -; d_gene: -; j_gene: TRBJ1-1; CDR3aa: CSVEVGQSLSEAFF; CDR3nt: TGCAGCGTTGAAGTTGGGCAGTCCCTGTCTGAAGCTTTCTTT
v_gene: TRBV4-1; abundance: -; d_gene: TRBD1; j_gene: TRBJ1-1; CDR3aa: CASSRTGVNTEAFF; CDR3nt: TGCGCCAGCAGCCGGACAGGGGTAAACACTGAAGCTTTCTTT